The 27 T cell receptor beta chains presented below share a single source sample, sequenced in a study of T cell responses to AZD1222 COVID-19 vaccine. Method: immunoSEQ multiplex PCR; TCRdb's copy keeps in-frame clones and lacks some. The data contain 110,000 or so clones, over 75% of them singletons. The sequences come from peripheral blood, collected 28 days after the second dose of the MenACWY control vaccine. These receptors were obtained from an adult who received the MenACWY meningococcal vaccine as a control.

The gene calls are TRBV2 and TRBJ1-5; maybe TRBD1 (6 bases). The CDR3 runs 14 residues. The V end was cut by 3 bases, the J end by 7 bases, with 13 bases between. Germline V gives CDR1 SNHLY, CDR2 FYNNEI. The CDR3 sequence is CASSDRGARQPQHF. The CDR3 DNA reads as TGTGCCAGCAGTGACCGGGGGGCGAGGCAGCCCCAGCATTTT.

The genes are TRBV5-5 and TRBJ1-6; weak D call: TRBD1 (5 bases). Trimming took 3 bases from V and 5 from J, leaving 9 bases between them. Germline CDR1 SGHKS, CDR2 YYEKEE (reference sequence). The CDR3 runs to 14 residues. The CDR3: CASSWDQNNSPLHF. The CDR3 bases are TGTGCCAGCAGCTGGGACCAAAATAATTCACCCCTCCACTTT.

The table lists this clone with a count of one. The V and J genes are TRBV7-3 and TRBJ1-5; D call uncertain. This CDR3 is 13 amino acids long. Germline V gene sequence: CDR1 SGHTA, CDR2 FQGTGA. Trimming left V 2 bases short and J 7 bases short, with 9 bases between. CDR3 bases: TGTGCCAGCAGCTTACTTGCGGGGCAGCCCCAGCATTTT. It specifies CASSLLAGQPQHF. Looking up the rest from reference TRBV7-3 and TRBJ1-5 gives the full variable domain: GAGVSQTPSNKVTEKGKYVELRCDPISGHTALYWYRQSLGQGPEFLIYFQGTGAADDSGLPNDRFFAVRPEGSVSTLKIQRTERGDSAVYLCASSLLAGQPQHFGDGTRLSIL.

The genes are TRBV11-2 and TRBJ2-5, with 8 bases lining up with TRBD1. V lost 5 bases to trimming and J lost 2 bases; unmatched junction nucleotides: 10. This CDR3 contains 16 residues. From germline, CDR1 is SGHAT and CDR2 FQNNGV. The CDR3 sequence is CASSPRTGPGQETQYF. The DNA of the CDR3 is TGTGCCAGCAGCCCACGGACAGGGCCGGGACAAGAGACCCAGTACTTC.

DNA of the CDR3: TGTGCCAGCAGTGCCGGGAGGGAGACCCAGTACTTC. Protein product: CASSAGRETQYF. The gene calls are TRBV2 and TRBJ2-5, with TRBD2 matching 7 bases. J was trimmed by 5 bases and V by 4 bases; bases with no gene match: 1. The CDR3 loop spans 12 amino acids. CDR1 and CDR2 (germline): SNHLY, FYNNEI. The full variable domain, rest sourced from reference TRBV2 and TRBJ2-5, is EPEVTQTPSHQVTQMGQEVILRCVPISNHLYFYWYRQILGQKVEFLVSFYNNEISEKSEIFDDQFSVERPDGSNFTLKIRSTKLEDSAMYFCASSAGRETQYFGPGTRLLVL.

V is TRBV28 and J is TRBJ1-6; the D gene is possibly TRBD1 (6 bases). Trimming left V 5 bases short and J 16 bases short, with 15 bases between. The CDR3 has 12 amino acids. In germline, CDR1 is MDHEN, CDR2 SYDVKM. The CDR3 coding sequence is TGTGCCAGCAGTCAGGACAGCCGCAAACTCCACTTT. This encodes CASSQDSRKLHF. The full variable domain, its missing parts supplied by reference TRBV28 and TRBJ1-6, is DVKVTQSSRYLVKRTGEKVFLECVQDMDHENMFWYRQDPGLGLRLIYFSYDVKMKEKGDIPEGYSVSREKKERFSLILESASTNQTSMYLCASSQDSRKLHFGNGTRLTVT.

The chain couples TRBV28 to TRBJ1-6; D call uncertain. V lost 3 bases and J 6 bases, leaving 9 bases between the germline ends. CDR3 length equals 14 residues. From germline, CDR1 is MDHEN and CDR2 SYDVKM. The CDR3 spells CASSLVTGNSPLHF. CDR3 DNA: TGTGCCAGCAGTTTGGTTACGGGTAATTCACCCCTCCACTTT.

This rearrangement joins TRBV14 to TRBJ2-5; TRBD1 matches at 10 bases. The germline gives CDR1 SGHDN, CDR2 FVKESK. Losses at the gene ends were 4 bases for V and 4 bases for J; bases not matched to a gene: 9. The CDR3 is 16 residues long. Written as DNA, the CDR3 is TGTGCCAGCAGCCGCAAACGACAGGGGGCGGGAGAGACCCAGTACTTC. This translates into CASSRKRQGAGETQYF.

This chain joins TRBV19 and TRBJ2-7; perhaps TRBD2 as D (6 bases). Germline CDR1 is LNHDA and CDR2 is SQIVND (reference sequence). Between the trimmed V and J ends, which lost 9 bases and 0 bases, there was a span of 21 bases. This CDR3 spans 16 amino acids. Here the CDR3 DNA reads TGTGCCAGGGAGGTGGGGGAAGGACTATTCTCCTACGAGCAGTACTTC. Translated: CAREVGEGLFSYEQYF.

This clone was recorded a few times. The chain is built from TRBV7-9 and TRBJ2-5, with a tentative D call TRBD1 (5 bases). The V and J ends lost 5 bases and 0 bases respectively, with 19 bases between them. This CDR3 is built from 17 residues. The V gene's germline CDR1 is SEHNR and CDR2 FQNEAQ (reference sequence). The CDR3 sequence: CASSARQIGSYQETQYF. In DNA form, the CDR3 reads TGTGCCAGCAGCGCCCGACAGATAGGGTCGTACCAAGAGACCCAGTACTTC.

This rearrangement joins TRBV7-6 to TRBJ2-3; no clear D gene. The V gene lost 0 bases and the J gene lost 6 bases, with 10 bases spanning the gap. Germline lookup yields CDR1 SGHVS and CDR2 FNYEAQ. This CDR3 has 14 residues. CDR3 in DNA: TGTGCCAGCAGCTTAGCGTTGCAGCCCGATACGCAGTATTTT. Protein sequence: CASSLALQPDTQYF.

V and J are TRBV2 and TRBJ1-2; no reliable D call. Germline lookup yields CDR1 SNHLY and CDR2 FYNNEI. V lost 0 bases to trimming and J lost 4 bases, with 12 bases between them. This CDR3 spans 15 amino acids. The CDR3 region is CASSEAPQGRYGYTF. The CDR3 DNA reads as TGTGCCAGCAGTGAAGCTCCACAAGGCCGCTATGGCTACACCTTC.

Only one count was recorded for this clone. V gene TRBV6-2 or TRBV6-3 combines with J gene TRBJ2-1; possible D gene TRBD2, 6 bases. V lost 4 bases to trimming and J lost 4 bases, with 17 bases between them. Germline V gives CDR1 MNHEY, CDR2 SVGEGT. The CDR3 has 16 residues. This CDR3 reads CASSSLAVTLYNEQFF. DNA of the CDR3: TGTGCCAGCAGTTCACTAGCTGTGACTCTTTACAATGAGCAGTTCTTC.

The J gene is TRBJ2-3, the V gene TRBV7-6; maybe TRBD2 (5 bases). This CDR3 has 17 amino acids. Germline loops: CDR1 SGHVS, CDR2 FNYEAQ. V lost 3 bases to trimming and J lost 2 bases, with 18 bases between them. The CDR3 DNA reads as TGTGCCAGCAGCTTGACGACCGGGCGGACTTACACAGATACGCAGTATTTT. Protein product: CASSLTTGRTYTDTQYF.

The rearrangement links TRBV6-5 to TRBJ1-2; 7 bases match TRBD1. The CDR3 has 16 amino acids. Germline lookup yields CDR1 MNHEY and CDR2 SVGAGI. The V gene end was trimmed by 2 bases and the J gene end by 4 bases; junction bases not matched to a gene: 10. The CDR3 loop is CASSYKQGPGSYGYTF. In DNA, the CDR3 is TGTGCCAGCAGTTACAAACAGGGGCCGGGGAGCTATGGCTACACCTTC.

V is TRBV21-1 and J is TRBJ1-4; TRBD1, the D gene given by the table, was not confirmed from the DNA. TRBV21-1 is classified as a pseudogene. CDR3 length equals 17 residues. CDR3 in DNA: TGTGCCAGCAGCATAGAGATTTTAGGACAGGGACGGGAAAAACTGTTTTTT. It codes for CASSIEILGQGREKLFF.

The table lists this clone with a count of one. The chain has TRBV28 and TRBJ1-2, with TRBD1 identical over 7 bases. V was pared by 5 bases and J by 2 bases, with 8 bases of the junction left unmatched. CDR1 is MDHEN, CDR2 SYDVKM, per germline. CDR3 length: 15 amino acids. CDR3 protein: CASSMRGGLNYGYTF. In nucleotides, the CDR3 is TGTGCCAGCAGTATGAGAGGGGGCTTGAACTATGGCTACACCTTC.

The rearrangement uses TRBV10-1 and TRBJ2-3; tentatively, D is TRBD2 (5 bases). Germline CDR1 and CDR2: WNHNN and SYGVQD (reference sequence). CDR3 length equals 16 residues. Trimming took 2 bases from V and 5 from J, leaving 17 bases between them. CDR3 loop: CASSEQATYGKDTQYF. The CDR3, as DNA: TGCGCCAGCAGTGAGCAGGCGACATACGGGAAAGATACGCAGTATTTT.

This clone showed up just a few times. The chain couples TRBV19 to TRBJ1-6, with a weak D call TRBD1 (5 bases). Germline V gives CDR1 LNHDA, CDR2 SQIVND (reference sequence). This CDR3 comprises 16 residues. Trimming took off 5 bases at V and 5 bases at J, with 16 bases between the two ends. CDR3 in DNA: TGTGCCAGTAGTCTGTCAGGGATCTCGGATAATTCACCCCTCCACTTT. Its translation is CASSLSGISDNSPLHF.

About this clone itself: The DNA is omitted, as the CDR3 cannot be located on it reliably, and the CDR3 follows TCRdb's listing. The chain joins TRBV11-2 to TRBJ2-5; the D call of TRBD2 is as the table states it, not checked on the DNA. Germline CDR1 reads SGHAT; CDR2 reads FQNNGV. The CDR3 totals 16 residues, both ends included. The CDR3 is CASSLVASGSSLDHYF.

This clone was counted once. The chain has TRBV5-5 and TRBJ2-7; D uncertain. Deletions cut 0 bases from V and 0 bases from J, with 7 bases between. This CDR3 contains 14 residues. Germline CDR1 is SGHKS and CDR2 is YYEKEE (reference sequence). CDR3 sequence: CASSLDSFSYEQYV. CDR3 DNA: TGTGCCAGCAGCTTGGACAGCTTCTCCTACGAGCAGTACGTC.

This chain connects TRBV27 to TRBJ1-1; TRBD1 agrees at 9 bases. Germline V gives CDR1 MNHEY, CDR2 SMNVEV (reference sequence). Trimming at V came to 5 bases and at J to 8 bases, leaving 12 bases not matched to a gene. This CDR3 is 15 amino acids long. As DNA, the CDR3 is TGTGCCAGCAGTCACCAATCGACAGGGGGAAGGGAAGCTTTCTTT. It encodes CASSHQSTGGREAFF.

The CDR3 sequence is CASSYGRVTYGYTF. CDR3 in DNA: TGTGCCAGCAGTTACGGTCGGGTTACCTATGGCTACACCTTC. The rearrangement joins TRBV6-2 or TRBV6-3 to TRBJ1-2; no clear D gene. Germline assignment: CDR1 MNHEY and CDR2 SVGEGT. With 2 bases removed from V and 4 bases from J, the gap between germline ends came to 11 bases. The CDR3 has 14 residues.

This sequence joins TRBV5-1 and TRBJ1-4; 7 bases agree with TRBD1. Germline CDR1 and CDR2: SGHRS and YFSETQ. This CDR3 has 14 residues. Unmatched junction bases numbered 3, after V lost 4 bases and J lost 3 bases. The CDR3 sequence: CASSRQGANEKLFF. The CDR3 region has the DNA TGCGCCAGCAGCCGCCAGGGGGCTAATGAAAAACTGTTTTTT.

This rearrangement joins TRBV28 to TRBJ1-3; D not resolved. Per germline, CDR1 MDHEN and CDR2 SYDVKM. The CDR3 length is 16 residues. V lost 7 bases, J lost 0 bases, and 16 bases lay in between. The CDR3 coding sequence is TGTGCCAGCATCGATCCGAGGACTCTCTCTGGAAACACCATATATTTT. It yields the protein CASIDPRTLSGNTIYF.

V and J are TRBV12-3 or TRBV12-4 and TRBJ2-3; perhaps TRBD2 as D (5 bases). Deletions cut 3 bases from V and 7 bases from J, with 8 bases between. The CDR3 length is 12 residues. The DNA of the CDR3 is TGTGCCAGCAGTTTCTCCGGGAATACGCAGTATTTT. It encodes CASSFSGNTQYF.

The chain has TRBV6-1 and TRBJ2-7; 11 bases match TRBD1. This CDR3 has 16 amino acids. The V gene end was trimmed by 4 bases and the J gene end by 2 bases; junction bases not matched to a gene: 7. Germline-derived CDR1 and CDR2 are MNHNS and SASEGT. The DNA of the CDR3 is TGTGCCAGCAGTGCAGCCGGGACAGGGGGTACCTACGAGCAGTACGTC. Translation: CASSAAGTGGTYEQYV.